The 28 T cell receptor beta chains below come from one sample, sequenced in a study of blood T cell repertoires in COVID-19. TCRdb keeps only in-frame clones here, not all; method: immunoSEQ multiplex PCR. Of 250,000 or so clones in the sample, about four fifths were seen once. What was sequenced was peripheral blood. The receptors derive from a man aged 80 or over with acute or convalescent COVID-19.

The rearrangement links TRBV6-5 to TRBJ1-2; 7 nucleotides align to TRBD1. This CDR3 is built from 13 residues. The ends lost 2 bases at V and 5 bases at J; junction bases unmatched: 2. In germline, CDR1 is MNHEY, CDR2 SVGAGI. The CDR3 bases are TGTGCCAGCAGTTACCCGACAGGGTATGGCTACACCTTC. Protein: CASSYPTGYGYTF.

This chain links TRBV6-4 with TRBJ2-1; a possible D gene is TRBD2 (5 bases). The CDR3 consists of 15 residues. V was clipped by 2 bases and J by 2 bases, with 10 bases between them. The V gene's germline CDR1 is MRHNA and CDR2 SNTAGT. The CDR3 sequence: CASSDIGGTYNEQFF. The CDR3 DNA reads as TGTGCCAGCAGTGACATTGGAGGAACCTACAATGAGCAGTTCTTC.

V and J are TRBV5-1 and TRBJ1-1; weak D call: TRBD1 (5 bases). V lost 4 bases, J lost 5 bases, and 15 bases lay in between. CDR3 length: 14 amino acids. The germline CDR1 and CDR2 sequences are SGHRS and YFSETQ. The CDR3 sequence: CASSPGVGGTEAFF. For the CDR3, the DNA is TGCGCCAGCAGCCCCGGGGTGGGGGGAACTGAAGCTTTCTTT.

This clone was detected once. V gene TRBV7-2 combines with J gene TRBJ1-6, with 7 bases identical to TRBD1. The CDR3 consists of 13 residues. V shed 5 bases and J 11 bases; nucleotides not matched to a gene: 6. Germline loops: CDR1 SGHTA, CDR2 FQGNSA. The CDR3 bases are TGTGCCAGCAGCGACAGGGTGTTCACACCCCTCCACTTT. Its translation: CASSDRVFTPLHF.

The rearrangement links TRBV6-5 to TRBJ1-6, with D tentatively TRBD1 (6 bases). The germline gives CDR1 MNHEY, CDR2 SVGAGI. V was trimmed by 5 bases and J by 13 bases, leaving 15 bases between them. The CDR3 length is 13 residues. DNA for the CDR3: TGTGCCAGCAGTCCACGGACAGCCCTCCCCCTCCACTTT. This translates into CASSPRTALPLHF.

J is TRBJ2-5 and V is TRBV7-6; 12 bases are shared with TRBD2. J was trimmed by 7 bases and V by 6 bases; bases with no gene match: 12. Germline V gene sequence: CDR1 SGHVS, CDR2 FNYEAQ. The length of the CDR3 is 16 residues. The chain's CDR3 is CASSQTSGRNIGTQYF. The CDR3 nucleotides are TGTGCCAGCAGTCAAACTAGCGGGAGGAACATAGGGACCCAGTACTTC.

V and J are TRBV14 and TRBJ2-7; the D is unclear. V shed 0 bases and J shed 1 base, with 10 bases lying between them. Germline V gene data show CDR1 as SGHDN and CDR2 as FVKESK. The length of the CDR3 is 15 residues. CDR3 sequence (DNA): TGTGCCAGCAGCCAAGAGTCCGACACGTCCTACGAGCAGTACTTC. Encoded protein: CASSQESDTSYEQYF.

The chain joins TRBV6-1 to TRBJ1-5, with 7 nucleotides matching TRBD1. Germline CDR1 and CDR2: MNHNS and SASEGT. The CDR3 runs 16 residues. Trimming cost V 4 bases and J 3 bases; bases outside gene matches: 9. In DNA, the CDR3 is TGTGCCAGCAGTGGAGCGACAGGGCGGGCCAATCAGCCCCAGCATTTT. Translating gives CASSGATGRANQPQHF.

J is TRBJ2-6 and V is TRBV2; TRBD1 agrees at 8 bases. Germline lookup yields CDR1 SNHLY and CDR2 FYNNEI. CDR3 size: 15 residues. V lost 8 bases and J lost 2; bases outside the gene matches: 5. Here the CDR3 DNA reads TGTGCCAGCTCAAGGACAGGGACTGGGGCCAACGTCCTGACTTTC. Amino acid sequence: CASSRTGTGANVLTF.

This chain links TRBV30 with TRBJ2-3, with 7 bases matching TRBD2. V lost 5 bases, J lost 12 bases, and 8 bases stayed unmatched. Germline CDR1 is GTSNPN and CDR2 is SVGIG (reference sequence). The CDR3 extends over 11 amino acids. This CDR3 is CAWGVTAGQYF. DNA for the CDR3: TGTGCCTGGGGAGTGACAGCGGGACAGTATTTT.

This clone was recorded a few times. Additional DNA sequences in this sample encode the identical CDR3. V usage is TRBV7-2 and J usage is TRBJ2-7; TRBD1 aligns across 11 bases. There are 14 residues in the CDR3. The trim removed 5 bases at V and 4 bases at J, leaving 4 bases unmatched. Germline assignment: CDR1 SGHTA and CDR2 FQGNSA. This CDR3 reads CASSPGTGGYEQYF. The CDR3 DNA reads TGTGCCAGCAGCCCCGGGACAGGGGGTTACGAGCAGTACTTC.

In DNA, the CDR3 is TGTGCCAGCTCACCACCGAATAGCGGGAGCTCCTACGAGCAGTACTTC. This sequence encodes CASSPPNSGSSYEQYF. The chain employs TRBV18 and TRBJ2-7, with 9 bases identical to TRBD2. Per the germline V gene, CDR1 is KGHSH and CDR2 is LQKENI. There are 16 residues in the CDR3. V lost 0 bases and J lost 0; bases outside the gene matches: 3.

The V gene is TRBV19, the J gene TRBJ1-6; D gene unclear. V was trimmed by 6 bases and J by 4 bases, leaving 13 bases between them. Germline V CDR1 and CDR2: LNHDA, SQIVND (reference sequence). CDR3 length equals 15 residues. The CDR3 DNA reads TGTGCCAGTAGGACTGACGGGATATATAATTCACCCCTCCACTTT. The encoded protein is CASRTDGIYNSPLHF.

This chain connects TRBV3-1 (or the pseudogene TRBV3-2) to TRBJ2-1, with D perhaps TRBD1 (6 bases). The ends were cut back, 4 bases at V and 4 bases at J, with 14 bases in the middle. Germline V gives CDR1 LGHDT, CDR2 YNNKEL (reference sequence). The CDR3 has 15 residues. The CDR3 bases are TGTGCCAGCAGCCGCAGACAGGCTATTTACAATGAGCAGTTCTTC. It translates to CASSRRQAIYNEQFF.

The chain employs TRBV3-1 (or the pseudogene TRBV3-2) and TRBJ1-6; D not resolved. V was shortened by 1 base and J by 0 bases, with 7 bases between the two germline ends. CDR1 LGHDT and CDR2 YNNKEL come from the germline V gene (reference sequence). This CDR3 is built from 16 residues. CDR3 coding DNA: TGTGCCAGCAGCCAAGCGCTGAGCTCCTATAATTCACCCCTCCACTTT. It encodes CASSQALSSYNSPLHF.

Only one count was recorded for this clone. The rearrangement links TRBV18 to TRBJ2-1; maybe TRBD2 (6 bases). Germline-derived CDR1 and CDR2 are KGHSH and LQKENI. This CDR3 has 14 amino acids. Trimming cost V 3 bases and J 7 bases, with 13 bases left between them. The CDR3 sequence: CASSPRAGWNEQFF. The CDR3 DNA reads TGTGCCAGCTCACCCAGGGCGGGGTGGAATGAGCAGTTCTTC.

The chain combines TRBV19 with TRBJ2-3; the match to TRBD1 covers 8 bases. The CDR3 covers 13 residues. J lost 6 bases, V lost 3 bases, and 2 bases had no gene match. CDR1 is LNHDA and CDR2 is SQIVND in the germline V gene (reference sequence). CDR3 in DNA: TGTGCCAGTAGTATCCAGGGGGCTGATACGCAGTATTTT. Its protein product is CASSIQGADTQYF.

The chain couples TRBV11-1 to TRBJ1-3; 7 bases line up with TRBD1. V lost 5 bases, J lost 0 bases, and 4 bases stayed unmatched. This CDR3 is built from 15 residues. The germline CDR1 and CDR2 sequences are SGHAT and FQDESV (reference sequence). CDR3 loop: CASSPRDSSGNTIYF. The CDR3 bases are TGTGCCAGCAGCCCCCGGGACAGCTCTGGAAACACCATATATTTT.

The CDR3 region is CASSIDRLAIQYF. For the CDR3, the DNA is TGTGCCAGTAGTATCGACAGGCTGGCGATTCAGTACTTC. The V call is TRBV19, the J call TRBJ2-4; D possibly corresponds to TRBD1 (6 bases). The CDR3 loop spans 13 amino acids. Looked up from germline, CDR1 is LNHDA and CDR2 is SQIVND (reference sequence). The germline V and J ends were trimmed by 3 bases and 10 bases, with 13 bases remaining between them.

DNA for the CDR3: TGTGCCTGGTCCCCGGGCTCCTATAATTCACCCCTCCACTTT. As protein: CAWSPGSYNSPLHF. The rearrangement links TRBV30 to TRBJ1-6; D ambiguous. Trimming shortened V by 5 bases and J by 0 bases, and 8 bases separated the two germline ends. The CDR3 spans 14 residues. Per germline, CDR1 GTSNPN and CDR2 SVGIG (reference sequence).

J is TRBJ2-7 and V is TRBV6-5; TRBD1 matches at 11 bases. The CDR3 covers 15 residues. V trimming: 5 bases; J trimming: 2 bases; junction bases outside the gene matches: 5. Germline V lookup: CDR1 MNHEY, CDR2 SVGAGI. This CDR3 is CASSPAGQGAYEQYF. As DNA, the CDR3 is TGTGCCAGCAGTCCTGCGGGACAGGGGGCCTACGAGCAGTACTTC.

This clone was counted a single time. The chain recombines TRBV15 with TRBJ2-7, with D possibly matching TRBD1 (6 bases). The germline V gene encodes CDR1 LNHNV and CDR2 YYDKDF (reference sequence). Trimming removed 0 bases from V and 5 bases from J, with 11 bases in between. The CDR3 consists of 14 residues. In nucleotides, the CDR3 is TGTGCCACCAGCAGAGATGGACAGTTGGACGAGCAGTACTTC. Amino acid sequence: CATSRDGQLDEQYF.

This chain uses TRBV2 with TRBJ2-3; 9 bases are a match to TRBD2. J was trimmed by 0 bases and V by 7 bases; bases with no gene match: 2. The CDR3 has 14 amino acids. In germline, CDR1 is SNHLY, CDR2 FYNNEI. The CDR3 DNA sequence: TGTGCCAGCAAAACTAGCGGGAGCACAGATACGCAGTATTTT. Amino acid sequence: CASKTSGSTDTQYF.

The rearrangement links TRBV30 to TRBJ2-1; 8 nucleotides agree with TRBD1. The CDR3 totals 16 residues. After removal of 2 bases from V and 0 bases from J, the junction contained 6 bases not matched to a gene. The V gene's germline CDR1 is GTSNPN and CDR2 SVGIG (reference sequence). The CDR3: CAWSKGTGFSYNEQFF. CDR3 in DNA: TGTGCCTGGAGTAAAGGGACAGGATTCTCCTACAATGAGCAGTTCTTC.

V gene TRBV7-2 combines with J gene TRBJ2-7, with 9 bases lining up with TRBD2. J lost 6 bases, V lost 3 bases, and 6 bases had no gene match. The CDR3 length is 14 residues. Germline CDR1 and CDR2: SGHTA and FQGNSA. CDR3 coding DNA: TGTGCCAGCAGCTTCCCGGGACTAGCACTCGAGCAGTACTTC. Protein product: CASSFPGLALEQYF.

The chain recombines TRBV6-6 with TRBJ2-1; TRBD1 agrees at 7 bases. CDR1 MNHNY and CDR2 SVGAGI come from the germline V gene (reference sequence). The CDR3 consists of 15 residues. Trimming removed 5 bases from V and 6 bases from J; junction bases left unmatched: 10. For the CDR3, the DNA is TGTGCCAGCAGTATGCCGGGACAGCCCGTCAATGAGCAGTTCTTC. Translating it yields CASSMPGQPVNEQFF.

CDR3 protein: CASSIEGSGRRHEQYF. Here the CDR3 DNA reads TGTGCCAGTAGTATTGAAGGTAGCGGGAGAAGACACGAGCAGTACTTC. The chain employs TRBV19 and TRBJ2-7; 9 bases are shared with TRBD2. This CDR3 spans 16 amino acids. Germline V gene sequence: CDR1 LNHDA, CDR2 SQIVND (reference sequence). Germline trimming cut 3 bases from V and 5 bases from J; bases unmatched to any gene: 11. Looking up the rest from reference TRBV19 and TRBJ2-7 gives the full variable domain: DGGITQSPKYLFRKEGQNVTLSCEQNLNHDAMYWYRQDPGQGLRLIYYSQIVNDFQKGDIAEGYSVSREKKESFPLTVTSAQKNPTAFYLCASSIEGSGRRHEQYFGPGTRLTVT.

The rearrangement links TRBV27 to TRBJ2-1, with 12 nucleotides matching TRBD2. CDR1 is MNHEY, CDR2 SMNVEV, per germline (reference sequence). CDR3 length equals 18 residues. V was pared by 3 bases and J by 5 bases, with 11 bases of the junction left unmatched. In DNA, the CDR3 is TGTGCCAGCAGTTTGAAGGGACTTCTAGCGGGAGGGGACAATGAGCAGTTCTTC. Translating it yields CASSLKGLLAGGDNEQFF.